This T cell receptor beta chain is drawn from a study of cytomegalovirus exposure and HLA in healthy donors. Study-wide points: Reported findings show TCR beta sequences accurately forecast HLA-A and HLA-B alleles in most subjects. In a later analysis, CMV-associated beta chains were mostly HLA-associated, it appeared.

This clone was picked up a small number of times. Its antigen is unidentified. Primers included in the PCR were 60 Vbeta and 13 Jbeta primers. The data were produced by immunoSEQ multiplex PCR, yet TCRdb's version contains in-frame clones alone and is incomplete. The sample lists 90,000 to 110,000 clones; over 60% were seen once. With 4 bases clipped from V and 6 bases from J, the junction kept 11 bases outside the gene matches. CDR3 length: 15 amino acids. Per germline, CDR1 PRHDT and CDR2 FYEKMQ (reference sequence). The sequenced sample was PBMCs. The sequence was obtained from a man in his forties or fifties in good health and CMV-seropositive. This chain connects TRBV13 to TRBJ2-5; TRBD1 matches 7 bases. In DNA form, the CDR3 reads TGTGCCAGCAGCTCGAGGGCGACAGGGAGACAGACCCAGTACTTC. This encodes CASSSRATGRQTQYF.